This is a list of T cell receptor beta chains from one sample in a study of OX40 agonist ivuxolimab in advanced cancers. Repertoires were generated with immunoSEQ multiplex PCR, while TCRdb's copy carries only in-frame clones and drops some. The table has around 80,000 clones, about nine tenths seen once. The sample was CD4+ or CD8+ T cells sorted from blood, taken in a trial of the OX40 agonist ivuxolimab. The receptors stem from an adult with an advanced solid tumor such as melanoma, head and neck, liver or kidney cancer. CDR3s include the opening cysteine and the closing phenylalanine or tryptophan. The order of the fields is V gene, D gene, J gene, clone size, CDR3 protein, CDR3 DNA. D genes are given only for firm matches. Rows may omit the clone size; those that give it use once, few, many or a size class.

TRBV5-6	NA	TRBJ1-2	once	CASSFGGNVYGYTF	TGTGCCAGCAGCTTCGGAGGGAATGTCTATGGCTACACCTTC
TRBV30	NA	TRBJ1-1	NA	CAWSVRLNTEAFF	TGTGCCTGGAGTGTACGTTTGAACACTGAAGCTTTCTTT
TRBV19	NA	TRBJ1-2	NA	CASRQGDGYTF	TGTGCCAGTAGACAGGGAGATGGCTACACCTTC
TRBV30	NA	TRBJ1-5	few	CAWSVTGGAQPQHF	TGTGCCTGGAGTGTCACTGGAGGGGCTCAGCCCCAGCATTTT
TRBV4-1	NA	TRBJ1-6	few	CASSQGRANRSPLHF	TGCGCCAGCAGCCAAGGGAGGGCAAATAGGTCACCCCTCCACTTT
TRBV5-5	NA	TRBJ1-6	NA	CASSLGSLDSPLHF	TGTGCCAGCAGCTTGGGTTCGCTTGATTCACCCCTCCACTTT
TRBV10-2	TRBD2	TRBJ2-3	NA	CASTGTSGGGLTDTQYF	TGCGCCAGCACTGGCACTAGCGGGGGGGGACTCACAGATACGCAGTATTTT
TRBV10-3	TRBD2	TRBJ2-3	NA	CAISERREGDTQYF	TGTGCCATCAGTGAGCGGCGGGAGGGAGATACGCAGTATTTT
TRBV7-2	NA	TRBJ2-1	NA	CASSLASRGHEQFF	TGTGCCAGCAGCTTAGCGAGCAGGGGCCATGAGCAGTTCTTC
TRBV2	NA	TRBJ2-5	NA	CASSDRAETQYF	TGTGCCAGCAGTGACAGGGCTGAGACCCAGTACTTC
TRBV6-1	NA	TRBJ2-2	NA	CASRDFSNTGELFF	TGTGCCAGCAGGGACTTTTCGAACACCGGGGAGCTGTTTTTT
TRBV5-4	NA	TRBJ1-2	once	CASRYAGTSGGYTF	TGTGCCAGCAGGTACGCCGGGACCTCGGGTGGCTACACCTTC
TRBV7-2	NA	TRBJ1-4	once	CASSLARGEKLFF	TGTGCCAGCAGCTTAGCGAGGGGGGAAAAACTGTTTTTT
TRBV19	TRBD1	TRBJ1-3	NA	CASSQQGAGGNTIYF	TGTGCCAGTAGCCAACAGGGGGCTGGAGGAAACACCATATATTTT
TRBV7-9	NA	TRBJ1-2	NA	CASGSSANYGYTF	TGTGCCAGCGGCAGTTCGGCTAACTATGGCTACACCTTC
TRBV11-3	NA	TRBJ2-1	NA	CASSSGWSEQFF	TGTGCCAGCAGCTCAGGGTGGTCGGAGCAGTTCTTC
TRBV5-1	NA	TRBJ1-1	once	CASSLVLGGEKEAFF	TGCGCCAGCAGCTTGGTTCTCGGGGGGGAAAAGGAAGCTTTCTTT